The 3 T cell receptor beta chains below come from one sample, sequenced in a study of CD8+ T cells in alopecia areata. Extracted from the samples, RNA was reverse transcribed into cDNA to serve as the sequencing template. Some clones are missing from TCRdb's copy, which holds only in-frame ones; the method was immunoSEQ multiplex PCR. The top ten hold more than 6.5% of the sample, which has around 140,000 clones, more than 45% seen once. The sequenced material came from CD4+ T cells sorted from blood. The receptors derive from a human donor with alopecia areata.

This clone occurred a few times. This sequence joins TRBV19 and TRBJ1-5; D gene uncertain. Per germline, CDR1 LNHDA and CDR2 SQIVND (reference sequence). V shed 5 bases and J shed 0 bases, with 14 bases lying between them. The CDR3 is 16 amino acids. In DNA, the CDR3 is TGTGCCAGTAGTGGACTAGCACGGACTAGCAATCAGCCCCAGCATTTT. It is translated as CASSGLARTSNQPQHF. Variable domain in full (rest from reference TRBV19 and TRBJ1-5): DGGITQSPKYLFRKEGQNVTLSCEQNLNHDAMYWYRQDPGQGLRLIYYSQIVNDFQKGDIAEGYSVSREKKESFPLTVTSAQKNPTAFYLCASSGLARTSNQPQHFGDGTRLSIL.

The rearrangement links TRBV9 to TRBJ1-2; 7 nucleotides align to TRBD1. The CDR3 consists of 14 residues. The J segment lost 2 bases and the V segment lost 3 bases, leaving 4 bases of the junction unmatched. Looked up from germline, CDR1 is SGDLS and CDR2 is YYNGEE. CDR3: CASSARQGNYGYTF. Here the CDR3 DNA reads TGTGCCAGCAGCGCCCGACAGGGAAACTATGGCTACACCTTC.

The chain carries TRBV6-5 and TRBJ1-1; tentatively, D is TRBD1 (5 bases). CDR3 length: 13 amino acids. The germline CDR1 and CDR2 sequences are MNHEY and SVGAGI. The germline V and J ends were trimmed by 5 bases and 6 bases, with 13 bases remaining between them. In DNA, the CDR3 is TGTGCCAGCAGTCGCAGGGATGTCCCTGAAGCTTTCTTT. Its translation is CASSRRDVPEAFF.